These T cell receptor beta chains were read from a single sample in a study of shared clonotypes between healthy human individuals. TCRdb's copy holds only in-frame clones and misses some; the assay was immunoSEQ multiplex PCR. The sample includes around 940,000 clones, 70% to 85% of them seen just once. The sample consisted of memory CD4+ T cells sorted from blood. The receptors here all came from a man aged 18 to 29 in good health. Each CDR3 is given with its conserved first and last residue. Size is stated for part of the rows, as once, few or many counts, or as a class when the clone is expanded.

CDR3 | J | size | V
CASGSPTGHLSTGELFF | TRBJ2-2 | . | TRBV12-5
CASSLKAGGGETQYF | TRBJ2-5 | . | TRBV7-6
CASSRQGTGVNYGYTF | TRBJ1-2 | . | TRBV7-9
CASSFFDRTYEQYF | TRBJ2-7 | . | TRBV5-6
CASSRGGTGELFF | TRBJ2-2 | . | TRBV6-5
CASSTGQPQHF | TRBJ1-5 | . | TRBV2
CASRSRGGQETQYF | TRBJ2-5 | . | TRBV19
CASRGGMNEQFF | TRBJ2-1 | . | TRBV4-1
CASSSRVNTEAFF | TRBJ1-1 | . | TRBV6-4
CASSGSGRASGYSFTDTQYF | TRBJ2-3 | few | TRBV9
CASSPMGGGEKLFF | TRBJ1-4 | . | TRBV7-9
CASSKVEGNTEAFF | TRBJ1-1 | . | TRBV19
CASSRQGTDTQYF | TRBJ2-3 | few | TRBV6-1
CASSPGTSGGGRPYNEQFF | TRBJ2-1 | . | TRBV4-2
CASTSPGTGVANEQFF | TRBJ2-1 | . | TRBV6-6
CASSVDPHRDSSYNEQFF | TRBJ2-1 | . | TRBV9
CASSPERGGQETQYF | TRBJ2-5 | . | TRBV5-4
CASSTGKAAAYGYTF | TRBJ1-2 | . | TRBV19
CASSPYRGTDTQYF | TRBJ2-3 | many | TRBV5-5
CASSESGLGGELFF | TRBJ2-2 | . | TRBV10-1
CAWSDPGRGNTIYF | TRBJ1-3 | once | TRBV30
CASSLIAGGEETQYF | TRBJ2-5 | . | TRBV11-2
CSVGGGGRSLYEQYF | TRBJ2-7 | . | TRBV29-1
CASSLTPGVNTEAFF | TRBJ1-1 | . | TRBV19
CASSVKTGPGTEAFF | TRBJ1-1 | few | TRBV5-1
CASSRASMNTEAFF | TRBJ1-1 | . | TRBV28
CASSADRGRTEAFF | TRBJ1-1 | . | TRBV5-4
CASSRPGQDYGYTF | TRBJ1-2 | . | TRBV7-2
CASSTGRRETQYF | TRBJ2-5 | . | TRBV9
CASSFAVGEQFF | TRBJ2-1 | . | TRBV5-4
CASSLEGTGLGKQETQYF | TRBJ2-5 | . | TRBV5-1
CAWKGQVRETQYF | TRBJ2-5 | . | TRBV30
CSARPGGGYTF | TRBJ1-2 | . | TRBV20-1
CASSVRDRDGEQYF | TRBJ2-7 | . | TRBV9
CAIRPTGENTEAFF | TRBJ1-1 | few | TRBV10-3
CASSLSGRSGYTF | TRBJ1-2 | . | TRBV28
CASSSPGGGAFF | TRBJ1-1 | . | TRBV7-6
CAISESAGTFLSSGANVLTF | TRBJ2-6 | . | TRBV10-3
CASSEEGAGNTIYF | TRBJ1-3 | . | TRBV6-1
CASSKGLSSSGANVLTF | TRBJ2-6 | . | TRBV5-4
CASSFTPAYYGYTF | TRBJ1-2 | once | TRBV28
CASSQEWGGNQPQHF | TRBJ1-5 | once | TRBV4-2
CASSLDEYNTGELFF | TRBJ2-2 | . | TRBV7-2
CASSYSTSGVREQYF | TRBJ2-7 | . | TRBV6-5
CASSEGVGQTQYF | TRBJ2-5 | . | TRBV10-2
CASSLYPDQYTEAFF | TRBJ1-1 | few | TRBV5-1
CASSPPGFFNQPQHF | TRBJ1-5 | . | TRBV28
CATSPGRGEGEQYF | TRBJ2-7 | . | TRBV15
CASTSMGDQPQHF | TRBJ1-5 | once | TRBV28
CAGKFLPTGAGELFF | TRBJ2-2 | . | TRBV6-1